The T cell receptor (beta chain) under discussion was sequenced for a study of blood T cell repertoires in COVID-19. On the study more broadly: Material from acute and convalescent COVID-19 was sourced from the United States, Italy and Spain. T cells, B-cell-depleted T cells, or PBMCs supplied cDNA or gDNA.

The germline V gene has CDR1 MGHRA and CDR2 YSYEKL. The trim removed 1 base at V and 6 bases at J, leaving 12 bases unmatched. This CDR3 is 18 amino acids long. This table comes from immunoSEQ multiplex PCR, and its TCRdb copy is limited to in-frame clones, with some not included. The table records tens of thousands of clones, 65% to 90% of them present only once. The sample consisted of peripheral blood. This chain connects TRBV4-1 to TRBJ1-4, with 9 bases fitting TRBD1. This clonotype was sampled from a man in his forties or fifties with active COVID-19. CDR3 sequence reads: CASSQARLLQGADEKLFF. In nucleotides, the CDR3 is TGCGCCAGCAGCCAAGCCAGACTCTTACAGGGGGCGGATGAAAAACTGTTTTTT.